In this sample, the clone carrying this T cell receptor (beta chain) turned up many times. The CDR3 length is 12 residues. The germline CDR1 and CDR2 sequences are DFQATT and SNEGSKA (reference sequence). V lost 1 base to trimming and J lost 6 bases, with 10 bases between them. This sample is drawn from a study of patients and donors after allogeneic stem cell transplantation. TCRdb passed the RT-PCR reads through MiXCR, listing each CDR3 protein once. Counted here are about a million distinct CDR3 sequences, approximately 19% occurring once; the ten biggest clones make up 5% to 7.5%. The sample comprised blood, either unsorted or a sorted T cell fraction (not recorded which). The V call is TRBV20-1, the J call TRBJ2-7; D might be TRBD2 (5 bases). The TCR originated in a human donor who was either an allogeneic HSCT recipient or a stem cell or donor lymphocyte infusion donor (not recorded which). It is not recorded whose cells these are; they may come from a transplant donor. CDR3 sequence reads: CSARGLAGEQYF. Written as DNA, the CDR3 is TGCAGTGCTAGAGGTTTGGCGGGCGAGCAGTACTTC.